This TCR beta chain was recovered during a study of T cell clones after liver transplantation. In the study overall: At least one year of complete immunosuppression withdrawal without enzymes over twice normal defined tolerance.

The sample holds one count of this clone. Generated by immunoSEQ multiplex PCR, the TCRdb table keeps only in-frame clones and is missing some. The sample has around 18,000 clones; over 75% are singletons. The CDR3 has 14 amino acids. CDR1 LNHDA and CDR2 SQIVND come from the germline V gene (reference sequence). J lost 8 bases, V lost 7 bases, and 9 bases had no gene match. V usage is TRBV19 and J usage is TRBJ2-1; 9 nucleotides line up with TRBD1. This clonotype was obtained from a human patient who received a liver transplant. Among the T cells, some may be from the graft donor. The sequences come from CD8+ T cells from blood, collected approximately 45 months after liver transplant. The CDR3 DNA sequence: TGTGCCAGTACCCCGGACAGGGGAGGAGATGAGCAGTTCTTC. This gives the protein CASTPDRGGDEQFF.